The source of this T cell receptor beta chain is a study of beta chain features in type 1 diabetes. In the study overall: Patient and healthy donor groups were alike in age, gender and cell yields. The study's findings and limits: In every one of the four CD4+ subsets, TCRB CDR3s were moderately but significantly shorter in Type 1 diabetes patients. Whether TCRB rearrangement is influenced by HLA type went unresolved here.

Sequencing targeted expressed TCRB transcripts, as all isolated RNA had been reverse transcribed. The assay was immunoSEQ multiplex PCR, and TCRdb's table has in-frame clones only and misses some. This table holds more than 300,000 clones, roughly a tenth found once. Germline CDR1 is SGHRS and CDR2 is YFSETQ. The J segment lost 3 bases and the V segment lost 0 bases, leaving 8 bases of the junction unmatched. The CDR3 runs 17 residues. Averaging roughly 120 mL, one heparinised blood draw came from each individual donor. Based on CD45RO/CCR7/CD25/CD127/CD95/CD27, CD4+ regulatory, stem cell-like memory, naive and central memory cells were sorted. Only a few counts were recorded for this clone. Its antigen is as yet unknown.

The genes are TRBV5-1 and TRBJ1-1; 10 bases map to TRBD1. Sequencing was performed on central memory CD4+ T cells from blood. This sequence was found in a man aged 25 to 45 with type 1 diabetes. The CDR3 DNA follows: TGCGCCAGCAGCTTGGCGGACAGGGGGATTGGGGACACTGAAGCTTTCTTT. It encodes CASSLADRGIGDTEAFF.